The 17 T cell receptor beta chains in this list originate from one sample, sequenced in a study of post-analysis software for immune sequencing data. Study-wide results and caveats: Controls had lower frequencies than patients of roughly five TRBV segments, which included TRBV5-6, TRBV5-1 and TRBV20-1.

Antigen specificity for these receptors is unknown. cDNA libraries of TCR beta carried unique molecular identifiers. One entry per CDR3 protein results from TCRdb running MiXCR on the PCR reads. The sample records roughly 650,000 distinct CDR3 sequences, 55% to 60% being singletons. The sample taken for sequencing was blood. Receptors originate from a girl aged 2-10 years with multiple sclerosis.

V and J are TRBV13 and TRBJ1-2; TRBD1 is a possible D gene (5 bases). Germline loops: CDR1 PRHDT, CDR2 FYEKMQ (reference sequence). The length of the CDR3 is 12 residues. Trimming removed 5 bases at V and 8 bases at J, with 12 bases between. CDR3: CASSRRGEGYTF. CDR3 coding DNA: TGTGCCAGCAGCCGCCGGGGGGAAGGCTACACCTTC.

This clonotype was counted only a few times. The chain has TRBV12-3 or TRBV12-4 and TRBJ2-1; no reliable D call. Trimming shortened V by 5 bases and J by 5 bases, and 16 bases separated the two germline ends. There are 15 residues in the CDR3. CDR3 protein: CASSPDRPSNNEQFF. As DNA, the CDR3 is TGTGCCAGCAGTCCCGATCGGCCTTCTAACAATGAGCAGTTCTTC.

The V call is TRBV12-5, the J call TRBJ2-4; TRBD1 aligns across 7 bases. Trimming at V came to 3 bases and at J to 5 bases, leaving 4 bases not matched to a gene. CDR1 and CDR2 (germline): LGHNT, FRNRAP. The CDR3 has 14 amino acids. The CDR3 DNA is TGTGCTAGTGGTTTCGACAGGGTGGAAAACATTCAGTACTTC. Amino acid sequence: CASGFDRVENIQYF.

This clonotype was seen more than once but under ten times. This sequence joins TRBV6-5 and TRBJ2-5; D is undetermined. V lost 4 bases, J lost 5 bases, and 17 bases lay in between. This CDR3 is built from 15 residues. Per the germline V gene, CDR1 is MNHEY and CDR2 is SVGAGI. The CDR3 region has the DNA TGTGCCAGCAGTTTGGCCGGCTACTCGAGGGAGACCCAGTACTTC. This encodes CASSLAGYSRETQYF.

The V call is TRBV28, the J call TRBJ2-7; D ambiguous. From germline, CDR1 is MDHEN and CDR2 SYDVKM. The CDR3 sequence is 12 residues long. V was trimmed by 7 bases and J by 5 bases, leaving 12 bases between them. The CDR3 protein is CASTQDPDEQYF. CDR3 sequence (DNA): TGTGCCAGCACCCAGGACCCCGACGAGCAGTACTTC.

There are a few counts of this clonotype. The chain combines TRBV6-2 or TRBV6-3 with TRBJ2-5; 12 bases match TRBD2. This CDR3 spans 18 amino acids. Germline CDR1 is MNHEY and CDR2 is SVGEGT. The trim removed 5 bases at V and 2 bases at J, leaving 12 bases unmatched. CDR3 region: CASSPRLAGAFIQETQYF. The CDR3 region has the DNA TGTGCCAGCAGTCCTCGACTAGCGGGGGCCTTCATTCAAGAGACCCAGTACTTC.

The V and J genes are TRBV3-1 and TRBJ2-5; D unclear. The germline gives CDR1 LGHDT, CDR2 YNNKEL (reference sequence). V was trimmed by 0 bases and J by 6 bases, leaving 11 bases between them. The CDR3 covers 14 residues. CDR3: CASSQDKIEQTQYF. CDR3 nucleotides: TGTGCCAGCAGCCAAGATAAGATAGAACAGACCCAGTACTTC.

The gene calls are TRBV5-5 and TRBJ2-1; 7 bases fit TRBD1. CDR3 length: 13 residues. Germline assignment: CDR1 SGHKS and CDR2 YYEKEE (reference sequence). The V segment lost 2 bases and the J segment 8 bases; nucleotides outside the gene matches: 4. The CDR3 protein is CASSFYRGDEQFF. CDR3 bases: TGTGCCAGCAGCTTCTACAGGGGTGATGAGCAGTTCTTC.

The chain has TRBV24-1 and TRBJ2-4; TRBD1 agrees at 11 bases. The CDR3 sequence is 14 residues long. Germline CDR1 KGHDR, CDR2 SFDVKD. The J segment lost 8 bases and the V segment lost 4 bases, leaving 3 bases of the junction unmatched. This CDR3 is CATSDRTGGDIQYF. The CDR3 DNA reads as TGTGCCACCAGTGACAGGACAGGGGGCGACATTCAGTACTTC.

The chain recombines TRBV7-9 with TRBJ1-1; a possible D gene is TRBD1 (5 bases). The germline V gene encodes CDR1 SEHNR and CDR2 FQNEAQ (reference sequence). V lost 3 bases to trimming and J lost 7 bases, with 12 bases between them. CDR3 length: 13 residues. The CDR3 region has the DNA TGTGCCAGCAGCTTCACAGGAGATTTTGAAGCTTTCTTT. Amino acid sequence: CASSFTGDFEAFF.

This rearrangement joins TRBV20-1 to TRBJ1-1; no clear D gene. CDR1 is DFQATT, CDR2 SNEGSKA, per germline (reference sequence). CDR3 size: 13 residues. The germline V and J ends were trimmed by 5 bases and 1 base, with 11 bases remaining between them. CDR3 in amino acids: CSAPRTENTEAFF. CDR3 nucleotide sequence: TGCAGTGCTCCGAGGACGGAGAACACTGAAGCTTTCTTT.

V usage is TRBV25-1 and J usage is TRBJ2-1, with 9 nucleotides matching TRBD1. The CDR3 runs to 15 residues. Germline assignment: CDR1 MGHDK and CDR2 SYGVNS. Trimming took 0 bases from V and 5 from J; bases not matched to a gene: 2. The CDR3 nucleotides read TGTGCCAGCAGTGAATACCGGGACAGGGACAATGAGCAGTTCTTC. As protein: CASSEYRDRDNEQFF. Variable domain in full (rest from reference TRBV25-1 and TRBJ2-1): EADIYQTPRYLVIGTGKKITLECSQTMGHDKMYWYQQDPGMELHLIHYSYGVNSTEKGDLSSESTVSRIRTEHFPLTLESARPSHTSQYLCASSEYRDRDNEQFFGPGTRLTVL.

This clonotype showed up just once. The CDR3 loop is CSARDLEGETQYF. CDR3 sequence (DNA): TGCAGTGCTAGAGATCTGGAGGGGGAGACCCAGTACTTC. The genes are TRBV20-1 and TRBJ2-5, with D perhaps TRBD2 (6 bases). With 0 bases removed from V and 5 bases from J, the gap between germline ends came to 10 bases. The V gene's germline CDR1 is DFQATT and CDR2 SNEGSKA (reference sequence). The CDR3 length is 13 residues.

V gene TRBV5-1 combines with J gene TRBJ2-3; 9 nucleotides agree with TRBD1. V dropped 4 bases and J dropped 5; count of bases not matched to a gene: 8. The germline gives CDR1 SGHRS, CDR2 YFSETQ. CDR3 size: 15 residues. The CDR3 sequence: CASSPLTGGIDTQYF. The CDR3 bases are TGCGCCAGCAGCCCCCTGACAGGGGGAATAGATACGCAGTATTTT.

This clonotype was seen more than once but under ten times. V gene TRBV9 combines with J gene TRBJ2-1; TRBD2 agrees at 8 bases. Germline values: CDR1 SGDLS, CDR2 YYNGEE. The CDR3 spans 15 residues. Trimming removed 0 bases from V and 3 bases from J; junction bases left unmatched: 2. DNA of the CDR3: TGTGCCAGCAGCGTAGTTAGCGGGATCTACAATGAGCAGTTCTTC. Translation gives CASSVVSGIYNEQFF. Combining the CDR3 with reference TRBV9 and TRBJ2-1 gives the whole variable domain DSGVTQTPKHLITATGQRVTLRCSPRSGDLSVYWYQQSLDQGLQFLIQYYNGEERAKGNILERFSAQQFPDLHSELNLSSLELGDSALYFCASSVVSGIYNEQFFGPGTRLTVL.

This clonotype was counted a few times. The chain has TRBV9 and TRBJ2-1; D gene uncertain. There are 13 residues in the CDR3. Trimming removed 0 bases from V and 9 bases from J, with 10 bases in between. Germline loops: CDR1 SGDLS, CDR2 YYNGEE. Here the CDR3 reads CASSVALASEQFF. Here the CDR3 DNA reads TGTGCCAGCAGCGTAGCTTTGGCAAGTGAGCAGTTCTTC.

The gene calls are TRBV28 and TRBJ2-3, with D perhaps TRBD2 (5 bases). The V and J ends lost 2 bases and 9 bases respectively, with 12 bases between them. Germline CDR1 MDHEN, CDR2 SYDVKM. This CDR3 is 13 amino acids long. CDR3 amino acids: CASSLAVPGTQYF. The DNA of the CDR3 is TGTGCCAGCAGTTTAGCGGTCCCGGGAACGCAGTATTTT.